The clone carrying this T cell receptor beta chain was observed many times. What it binds is unknown. This entry comes from a study of T-cell memory formation after mild COVID-19. Study-wide background: Clusters of TCRs were largely donor specific. Study conclusions and caveats: The study detected some responding clones in pre-infection memory, suggesting cross-reactive memory joined.

TCRdb called the 5' RACE reads again in MiXCR, with one record for every CDR3 protein. The repertoire includes 45,000 to 50,000 distinct CDR3 sequences, around 7% of them detected once, and approximately 1.5% sits in the top ten. Germline V lookup: CDR1 SGHDT, CDR2 YYEEEE. CDR3 size: 15 residues. The J segment lost 3 bases and the V segment lost 5 bases, leaving 9 bases of the junction unmatched. Sample: PBMCs or a T cell subset sorted from them (not recorded which). The genes are TRBV5-6 and TRBJ2-3; 7 bases are a match to TRBD2. This clonotype was sampled from a man in his late teens or twenties who had mild COVID-19 (a few samples of this study predate the infection). Cell type and time point are not known. CDR3: CASRMLGAGTDTQYF. In DNA, the CDR3 is TGTGCCAGCAGGATGCTAGGAGCGGGAACAGATACGCAGTATTTT.